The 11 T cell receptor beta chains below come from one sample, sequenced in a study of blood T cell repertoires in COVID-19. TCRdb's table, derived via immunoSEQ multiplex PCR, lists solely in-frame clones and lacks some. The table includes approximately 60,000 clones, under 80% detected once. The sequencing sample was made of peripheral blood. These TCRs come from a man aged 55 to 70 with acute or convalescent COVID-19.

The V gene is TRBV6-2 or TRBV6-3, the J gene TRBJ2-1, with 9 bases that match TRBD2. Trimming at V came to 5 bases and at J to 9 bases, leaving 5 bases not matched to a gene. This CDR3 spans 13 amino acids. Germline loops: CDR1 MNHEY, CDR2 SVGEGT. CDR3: CASSSRREGEQFF. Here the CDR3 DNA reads TGTGCCAGCAGTAGTCGGCGGGAGGGTGAGCAGTTCTTC.

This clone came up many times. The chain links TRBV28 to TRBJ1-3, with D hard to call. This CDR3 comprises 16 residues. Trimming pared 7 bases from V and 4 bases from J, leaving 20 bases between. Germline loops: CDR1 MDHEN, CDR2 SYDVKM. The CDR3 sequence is CASTTQFPGTGNTIYF. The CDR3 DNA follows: TGTGCCAGCACCACCCAATTCCCGGGTACAGGAAACACCATATATTTT.

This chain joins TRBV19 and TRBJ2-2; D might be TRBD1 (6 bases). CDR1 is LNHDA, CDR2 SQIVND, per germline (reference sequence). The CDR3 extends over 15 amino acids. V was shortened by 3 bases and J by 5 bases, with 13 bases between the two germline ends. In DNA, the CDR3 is TGTGCCAGTAGTATGGGCAGGGGAAGTACCGGGGAGCTGTTTTTT. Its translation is CASSMGRGSTGELFF.

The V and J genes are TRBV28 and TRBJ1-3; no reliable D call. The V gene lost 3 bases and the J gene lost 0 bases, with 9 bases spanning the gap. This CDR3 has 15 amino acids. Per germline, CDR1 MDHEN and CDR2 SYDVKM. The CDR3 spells CASSFQRSSGNTIYF. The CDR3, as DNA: TGTGCCAGCAGTTTCCAAAGGAGCTCTGGAAACACCATATATTTT.

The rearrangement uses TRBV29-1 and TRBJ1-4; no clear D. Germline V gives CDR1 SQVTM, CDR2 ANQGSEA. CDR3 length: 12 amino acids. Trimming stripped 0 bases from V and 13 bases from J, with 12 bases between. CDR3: CSVEDAPEILFF. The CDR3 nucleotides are TGCAGCGTTGAAGATGCGCCGGAGATACTGTTTTTT.

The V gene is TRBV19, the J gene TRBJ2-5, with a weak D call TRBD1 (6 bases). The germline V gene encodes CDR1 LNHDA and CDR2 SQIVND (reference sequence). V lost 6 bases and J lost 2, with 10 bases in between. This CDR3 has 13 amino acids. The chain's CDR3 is CASRGDTQETQYF. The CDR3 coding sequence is TGTGCCAGTAGGGGGGACACGCAAGAGACCCAGTACTTC.

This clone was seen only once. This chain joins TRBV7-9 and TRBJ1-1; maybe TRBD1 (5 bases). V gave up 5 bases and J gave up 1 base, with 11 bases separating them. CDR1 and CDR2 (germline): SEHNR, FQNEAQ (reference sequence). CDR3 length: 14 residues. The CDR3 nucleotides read TGTGCCAGCAGCCCCCGACAGACGAACACTGAAGCTTTCTTT. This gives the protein CASSPRQTNTEAFF.

CDR3 sequence: CASSVTGKNSPLHF. DNA for the CDR3: TGTGCCAGCAGCGTGACAGGCAAGAATTCACCCCTCCACTTT. The J gene is TRBJ1-6, the V gene TRBV9, with a weak D call TRBD1 (6 bases). Germline-derived CDR1 and CDR2 are SGDLS and YYNGEE. The CDR3 covers 14 residues. Deletions cut 2 bases from V and 7 bases from J, with 10 bases between.

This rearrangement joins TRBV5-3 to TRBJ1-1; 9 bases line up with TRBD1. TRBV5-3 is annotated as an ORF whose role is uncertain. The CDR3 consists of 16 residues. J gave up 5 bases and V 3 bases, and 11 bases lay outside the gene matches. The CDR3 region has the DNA TGTGCCAGAAGCTCGACTACCGGGACAGGGCGTACTGAAGCTTTCTTT. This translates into CARSSTTGTGRTEAFF.

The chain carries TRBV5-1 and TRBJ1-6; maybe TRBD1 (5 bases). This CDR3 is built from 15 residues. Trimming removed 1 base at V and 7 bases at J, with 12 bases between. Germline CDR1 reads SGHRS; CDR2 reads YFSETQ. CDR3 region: CASSLTGVANSPLHF. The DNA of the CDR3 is TGCGCCAGCAGCTTGACAGGCGTCGCGAATTCACCCCTCCACTTT.

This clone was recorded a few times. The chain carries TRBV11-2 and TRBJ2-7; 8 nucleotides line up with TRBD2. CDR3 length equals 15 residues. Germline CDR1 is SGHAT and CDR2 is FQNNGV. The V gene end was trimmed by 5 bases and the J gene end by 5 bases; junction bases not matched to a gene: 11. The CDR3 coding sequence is TGTGCCAGCAGCATCGCTACTAGCGGAGGGCACGAGCAGTACTTC. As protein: CASSIATSGGHEQYF.